A selection of T cell receptor beta chains follows, all from one sample in a study of cytomegalovirus exposure and HLA in healthy donors. Using immunoSEQ multiplex PCR, the repertoire was profiled, and TCRdb retains in-frame clones only, with some absent. This table has over 200,000 clones, approximately 80% appearing once. Sequencing used PBMCs. The receptors come from a male donor in good health and CMV-seronegative. Each CDR3 is given with its conserved first and last residue. D genes are given only for firm matches. Size values are once, few and many counts, or a class for expanded clones, and some rows have none.

length	J	size	V	D	DNA	CDR3
18	TRBJ1-5	.	TRBV4-1	.	TGCGCCAGCAGCCAAGATGAGGCCCCAGATGATAGCAATCAGCCCCAGCATTTT	CASSQDEAPDDSNQPQHF
17	TRBJ2-1	.	TRBV7-3	TRBD2	TGTGCCAGCAGCTCTACTAGCGGGAGGAGGGGAGACAATGAGCAGTTCTTC	CASSSTSGRRGDNEQFF
17	TRBJ2-6	.	TRBV2	.	TGTGCCAGTCAATCTCCGGACAGCCCCTCTGGGGCCAACGTCCTGACTTTC	CASQSPDSPSGANVLTF
15	TRBJ2-7	once	TRBV10-1	.	TGCGCCAGCAGTGAAGCCACAGGGAGCGCCTACGAGCAGTACTTC	CASSEATGSAYEQYF
12	TRBJ2-7	.	TRBV5-6	.	TGTGCCAGCAGCTTGGTAGTACACGAGCAGTACTTC	CASSLVVHEQYF
14	TRBJ2-2	.	TRBV11-1	.	TGTGCCAGCGGGTCGGCGGGAAGACCCGGGGAGCTGTTTTTT	CASGSAGRPGELFF
14	TRBJ1-2	.	TRBV2	TRBD1	TGTGCCAGCAGTGCAAGGGGGCGACCGTATGGCTACACCTTC	CASSARGRPYGYTF
16	TRBJ1-2	.	TRBV14	TRBD1	TGTGCCAGCAGCCATGTTAGTCGGGACAGCTTTTATGGCTACACCTTC	CASSHVSRDSFYGYTF
12	TRBJ1-1	.	TRBV29-1	TRBD1	TGCAGCGTGTCAGACAGGGCCACTGAAGCTTTCTTT	CSVSDRATEAFF
15	TRBJ2-7	.	TRBV28	TRBD1	TGTGCCAGCATCTCCGGGACAGGGAATTTCTACGAGCAGTACTTC	CASISGTGNFYEQYF
15	TRBJ1-4	few	TRBV7-9	.	TGTGCCAGCAGACTAGCGTCGGGGGCGGGGGAAAAACTGTTTTTT	CASRLASGAGEKLFF
17	TRBJ1-3	.	TRBV7-8	TRBD1	TGTGCCAGCAGATTCAGCGGACAGGGGCAGTCTGGAAACACCATATATTTT	CASRFSGQGQSGNTIYF
15	TRBJ1-1	.	TRBV15	.	TGTGCCACCAGCAGACCCGCGCAGGGTCAGCGTCGCGCTTTCTTT	CATSRPAQGQRRAFF
14	TRBJ1-4	.	TRBV19	TRBD1	TGTGCCAGTAGTACCGGGACAGGCAACGAAAAACTGTTTTTT	CASSTGTGNEKLFF
15	TRBJ2-3	few	TRBV7-6	.	TGTGCCAGCAGCTTACGACTACAGAGCACAGATACGCAGTATTTT	CASSLRLQSTDTQYF
16	TRBJ2-7	.	TRBV15	.	TGTGCCACCAGCAGAGATGGATTCCGGGAGTCAGGCGAGCAGTACTTC	CATSRDGFRESGEQYF
15	TRBJ2-7	.	TRBV7-9	.	TGTGCCAGCAGCAACACCAGGTTAACTCCTGACGAGCAGTACTTC	CASSNTRLTPDEQYF
14	TRBJ2-5	.	TRBV12-5	.	TGTGCTAGTGGTTCAGGTTTAAACCAAGAGACCCAGTACTTC	CASGSGLNQETQYF
14	TRBJ2-5	.	TRBV2	.	TGTGCCAGCAGTACCGGGACTGTCCAAGAGACCCAGTACTTC	CASSTGTVQETQYF
15	TRBJ1-2	.	TRBV6-5	.	TGTGCCAGCAGTTTGAGGCGGGCCGCTAACTATGGCTACACCTTC	CASSLRRAANYGYTF
14	TRBJ2-7	.	TRBV15	.	TGTGCCACCAGCAGAGATCTACTCTCCTACGAGCAGTACTTC	CATSRDLLSYEQYF
17	TRBJ2-3	.	TRBV7-6	TRBD2	TGTGCCAGCAGCTTAAGCTCCGGACTAGCGGCCACAGATACGCAGTATTTT	CASSLSSGLAATDTQYF
14	TRBJ2-1	.	TRBV19	.	TGTGCCAGCTCGGCGGGGAGCTCCTACAATGAGCAGTTCTTC	CASSAGSSYNEQFF
16	TRBJ2-1	.	TRBV6-6	TRBD2	TGTGCCAGCAGTTACCCCGTAGCGGGAGTGAGTGATGAGCAGTTCTTC	CASSYPVAGVSDEQFF
16	TRBJ2-1	.	TRBV29-1	TRBD2	TGCAGCGCCCCCCCGGGACTAGCGGGATTCAACAATGAGCAGTTCTTC	CSAPPGLAGFNNEQFF
15	TRBJ1-5	.	TRBV5-6	TRBD1	TGTGCCAGCAGCTTGGCAGACAGGGGCAATCAGCCCCAGCATTTT	CASSLADRGNQPQHF